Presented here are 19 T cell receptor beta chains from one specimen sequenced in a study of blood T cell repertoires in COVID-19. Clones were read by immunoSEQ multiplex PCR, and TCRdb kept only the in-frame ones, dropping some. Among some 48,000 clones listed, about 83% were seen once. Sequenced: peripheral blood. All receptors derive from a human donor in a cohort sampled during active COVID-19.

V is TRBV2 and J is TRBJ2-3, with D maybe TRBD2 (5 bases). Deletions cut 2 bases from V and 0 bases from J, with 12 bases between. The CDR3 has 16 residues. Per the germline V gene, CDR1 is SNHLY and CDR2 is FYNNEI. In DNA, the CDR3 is TGTGCCAGCAGTGAATGGAGCGGAACTAGCACAGATACGCAGTATTTT. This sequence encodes CASSEWSGTSTDTQYF.

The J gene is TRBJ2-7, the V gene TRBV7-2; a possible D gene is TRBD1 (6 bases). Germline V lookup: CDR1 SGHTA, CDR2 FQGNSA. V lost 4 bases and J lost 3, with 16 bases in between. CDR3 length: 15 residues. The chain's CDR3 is CASSSQPGQFYEQYF. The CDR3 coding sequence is TGTGCCAGCAGCTCCCAACCCGGACAGTTCTACGAGCAGTACTTC.

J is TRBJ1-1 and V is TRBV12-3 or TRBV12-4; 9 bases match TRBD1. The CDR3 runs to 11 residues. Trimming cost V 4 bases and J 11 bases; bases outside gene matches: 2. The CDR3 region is CASSSGQGAFF. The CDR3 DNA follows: TGTGCCAGCAGTTCCGGACAGGGGGCTTTCTTT.

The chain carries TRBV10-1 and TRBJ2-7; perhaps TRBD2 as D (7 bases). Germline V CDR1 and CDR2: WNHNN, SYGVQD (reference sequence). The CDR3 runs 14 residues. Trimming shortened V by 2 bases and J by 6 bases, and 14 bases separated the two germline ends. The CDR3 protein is CASSETGGGTEQYF. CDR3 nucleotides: TGCGCCAGCAGTGAGACGGGCGGGGGCACCGAGCAGTACTTC.

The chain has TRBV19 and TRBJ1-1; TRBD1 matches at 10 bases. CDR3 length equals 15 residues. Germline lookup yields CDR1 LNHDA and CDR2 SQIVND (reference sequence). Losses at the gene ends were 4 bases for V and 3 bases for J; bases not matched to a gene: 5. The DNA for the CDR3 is TGTGCCAGTAGTAACGGCGGGACAGGGGACACTGAAGCTTTCTTT. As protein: CASSNGGTGDTEAFF.

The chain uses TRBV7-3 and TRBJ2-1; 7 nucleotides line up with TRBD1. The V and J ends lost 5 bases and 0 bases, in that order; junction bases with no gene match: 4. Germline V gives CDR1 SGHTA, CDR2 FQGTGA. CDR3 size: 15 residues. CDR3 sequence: CASSLNRGSYNEQFF. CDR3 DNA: TGTGCCAGCAGCCTTAACAGGGGCTCCTACAATGAGCAGTTCTTC.

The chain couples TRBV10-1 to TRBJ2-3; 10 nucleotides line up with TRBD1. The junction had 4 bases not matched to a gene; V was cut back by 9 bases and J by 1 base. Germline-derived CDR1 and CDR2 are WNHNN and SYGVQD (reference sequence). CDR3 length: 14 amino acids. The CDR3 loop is CARRGTGGTDTQYF. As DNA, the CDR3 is TGCGCCAGAAGAGGGACAGGGGGCACAGATACGCAGTATTTT.

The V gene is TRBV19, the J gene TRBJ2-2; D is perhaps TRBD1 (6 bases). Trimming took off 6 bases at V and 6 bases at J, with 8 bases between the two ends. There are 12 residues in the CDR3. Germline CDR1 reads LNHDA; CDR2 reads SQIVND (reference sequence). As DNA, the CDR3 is TGTGCCAGTAGCCAGGGGTCCGGGGAGCTGTTTTTT. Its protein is CASSQGSGELFF.

The CDR3 here is CASSNSGGARETQYF. CDR3 coding DNA: TGTGCCAGCAGTAATAGCGGGGGGGCCCGGGAGACCCAGTACTTC. V usage is TRBV6-6 and J usage is TRBJ2-5; TRBD2 matches at 11 bases. Germline V gene lookup returns CDR1 MNHNY and CDR2 SVGAGI (reference sequence). The V segment lost 5 bases and the J segment 5 bases; nucleotides outside the gene matches: 7. The CDR3 is made up of 15 amino acids.

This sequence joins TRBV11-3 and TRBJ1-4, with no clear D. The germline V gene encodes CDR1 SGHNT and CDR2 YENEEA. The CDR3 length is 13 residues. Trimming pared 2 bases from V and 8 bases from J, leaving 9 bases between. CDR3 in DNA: TGTGCCAGCAGCTTACGGCCGGGGGAAAAACTGTTTTTT. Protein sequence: CASSLRPGEKLFF.

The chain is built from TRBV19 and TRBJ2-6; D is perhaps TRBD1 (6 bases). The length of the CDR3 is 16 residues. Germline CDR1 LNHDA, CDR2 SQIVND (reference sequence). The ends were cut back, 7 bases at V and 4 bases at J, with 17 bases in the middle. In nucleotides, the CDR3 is TGTGCCAGTAAATCCCGGGACACTGTAGGGGCCAACGTCCTGACTTTC. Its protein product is CASKSRDTVGANVLTF.

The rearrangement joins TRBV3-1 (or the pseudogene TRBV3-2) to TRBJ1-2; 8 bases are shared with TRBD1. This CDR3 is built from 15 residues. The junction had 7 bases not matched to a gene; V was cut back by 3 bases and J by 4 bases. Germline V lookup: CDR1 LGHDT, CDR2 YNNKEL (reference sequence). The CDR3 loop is CASSHPGGSAYGYTF. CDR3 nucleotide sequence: TGTGCCAGCAGCCACCCAGGGGGCAGCGCCTATGGCTACACCTTC.

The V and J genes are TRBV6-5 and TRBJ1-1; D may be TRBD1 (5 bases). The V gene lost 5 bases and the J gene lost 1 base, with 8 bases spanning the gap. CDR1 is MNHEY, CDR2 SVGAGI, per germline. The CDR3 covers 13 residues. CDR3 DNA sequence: TGTGCCAGCAGTCGTGGACAGAACACTGAAGCTTTCTTT. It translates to CASSRGQNTEAFF.

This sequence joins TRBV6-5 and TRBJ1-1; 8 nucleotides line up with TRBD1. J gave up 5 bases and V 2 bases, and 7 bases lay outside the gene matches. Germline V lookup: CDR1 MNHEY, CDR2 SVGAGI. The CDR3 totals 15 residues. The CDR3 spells CASSYARTGLTEAFF. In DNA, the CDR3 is TGTGCCAGCAGTTACGCACGGACAGGGCTTACTGAAGCTTTCTTT.

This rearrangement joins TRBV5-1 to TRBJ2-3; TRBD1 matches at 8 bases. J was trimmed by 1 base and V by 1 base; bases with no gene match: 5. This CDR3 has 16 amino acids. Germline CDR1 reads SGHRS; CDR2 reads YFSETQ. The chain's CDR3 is CASSLRQGARTDTQYF. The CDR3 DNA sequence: TGCGCCAGCAGCTTGAGGCAGGGGGCACGCACAGATACGCAGTATTTT.

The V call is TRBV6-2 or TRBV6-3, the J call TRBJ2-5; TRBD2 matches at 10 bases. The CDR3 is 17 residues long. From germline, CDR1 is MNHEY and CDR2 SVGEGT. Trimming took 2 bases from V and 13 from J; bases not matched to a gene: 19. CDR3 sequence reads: CASSYPPVWIAGGPPYF. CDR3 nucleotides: TGTGCCAGCAGTTACCCGCCGGTATGGATAGCGGGGGGTCCCCCGTACTTC.

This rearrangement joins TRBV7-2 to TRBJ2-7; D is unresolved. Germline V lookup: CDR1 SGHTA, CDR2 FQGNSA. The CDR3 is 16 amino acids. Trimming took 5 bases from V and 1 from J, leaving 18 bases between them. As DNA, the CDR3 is TGTGCCAGCAGCCCAGACTCCACCTCTAGGTCCTACGAGCAGTACTTC. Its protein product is CASSPDSTSRSYEQYF.

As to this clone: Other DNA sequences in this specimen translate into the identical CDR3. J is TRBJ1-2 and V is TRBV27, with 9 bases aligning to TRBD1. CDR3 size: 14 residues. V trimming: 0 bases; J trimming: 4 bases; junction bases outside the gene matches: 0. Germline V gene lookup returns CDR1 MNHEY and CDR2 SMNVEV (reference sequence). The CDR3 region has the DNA TGTGCCAGCAGTTTATCGGGACAGGGCTATGGCTACACCTTC. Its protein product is CASSLSGQGYGYTF.

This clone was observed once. Here the CDR3 DNA reads TGTGCCAGTAGTTCAGGGGGAACTGAAGCTTTCTTT. Amino acids: CASSSGGTEAFF. The chain is built from TRBV19 and TRBJ1-1, with TRBD1 matching over 7 bases. Germline V CDR1 and CDR2: LNHDA, SQIVND (reference sequence). V gave up 5 bases and J gave up 5 bases; unmatched junction bases: 2. There are 12 residues in the CDR3. The variable domain in full, completed from reference TRBV19 and TRBJ1-1, reads DGGITQSPKYLFRKEGQNVTLSCEQNLNHDAMYWYRQDPGQGLRLIYYSQIVNDFQKGDIAEGYSVSREKKESFPLTVTSAQKNPTAFYLCASSSGGTEAFFGQGTRLTVV.